This TCR beta chain came from a study of T cells in Graves' hyperthyroidism and ophthalmopathy. This CDR3 is 16 amino acids long. CDR1 and CDR2 (germline): LGHNA, YNFKEQ. Unmatched junction bases numbered 9, after V lost 4 bases and J lost 2 bases. This clonotype has a count of ten or more. The CDR3 regions of TCR beta were amplified from RNA transcripts. During a first-round RT-PCR of the TCR CDR3, the HTBI primer set was used. MiXCR, run by TCRdb on the multiplex PCR reads, gives a single entry per CDR3 protein. The sample lists approximately 610,000 distinct CDR3 sequences, roughly 14% occurring once.

The chain links TRBV4-2 to TRBJ2-7; TRBD1 aligns across 9 bases. Specimen: blood. This TCR derives from a middle-aged woman with Graves' ophthalmopathy. The CDR3 nucleotides are TGTGCCAGCAGCCCGGCTGCGGGACAGGGTGCCTACGAGCAGTACTTC. Residues: CASSPAAGQGAYEQYF.